This T cell receptor beta chain was obtained from a study of blood T cell repertoires in COVID-19. Overall study: Sources were T cells, B-cell-depleted T cells, or PBMCs; the material itself was cDNA or gDNA.

The CDR3 consists of 16 residues. Per germline, CDR1 MNHEY and CDR2 SMNVEV (reference sequence). The V gene lost 1 base and the J gene lost 1 base, with 11 bases spanning the gap. Authors' analysis steps: The authors estimated nucleated cell counts from reference gene primer amplification. Libraries were prepared by immunoSEQ multiplex PCR; TCRdb keeps only in-frame clonotypes and omits some of them. The DNA was the basis for D and trimming; V, J and clone size are from that table. The table shows approximately 210,000 clones, with just over 85% occurring only once. The table lists this clone with a count of one.

This TCR was sampled from a man aged 30 to 39 who had recovered from COVID-19. The chain links TRBV27 to TRBJ1-5, with D possibly TRBD1 on 6 matching bases. The sequenced sample was peripheral blood. The chain's CDR3 is CASSLWGGASNQPQHF. The CDR3 DNA is TGTGCCAGCAGTTTATGGGGGGGGGCAAGCAATCAGCCCCAGCATTTT.